This entry describes one T cell receptor (beta chain). Its antigen is unidentified. This sample is part of a study of cytomegalovirus exposure and HLA in healthy donors. Study-wide points: DRB1 had the most TCR associations and HLA-C the fewest, a later analysis found, with rates varying by HLA locus. Per a prior analysis, the majority of TCR beta V segments were productive roughly 87% or roughly 30% of the time.

Primers included in the PCR were 60 Vbeta and 13 Jbeta primers. Assay used: immunoSEQ multiplex PCR; TCRdb lists only in-frame clones, some missing. The sample shows approximately 130,000 clones, 77% of them seen only once. V was clipped by 6 bases and J by 2 bases, with 8 bases between them. Per the germline V gene, CDR1 is LNHNV and CDR2 is YYDKDF (reference sequence). This CDR3 contains 13 residues. V is TRBV15 and J is TRBJ2-1; D may be TRBD1 (5 bases). The TCR originated in a man aged 18 to 30 in good health and CMV-seropositive. Sequenced material: PBMCs. CDR3 bases: TGTGCCACCAGACAGGACACCTACAATGAGCAGTTCTTC. Encoded protein: CATRQDTYNEQFF.